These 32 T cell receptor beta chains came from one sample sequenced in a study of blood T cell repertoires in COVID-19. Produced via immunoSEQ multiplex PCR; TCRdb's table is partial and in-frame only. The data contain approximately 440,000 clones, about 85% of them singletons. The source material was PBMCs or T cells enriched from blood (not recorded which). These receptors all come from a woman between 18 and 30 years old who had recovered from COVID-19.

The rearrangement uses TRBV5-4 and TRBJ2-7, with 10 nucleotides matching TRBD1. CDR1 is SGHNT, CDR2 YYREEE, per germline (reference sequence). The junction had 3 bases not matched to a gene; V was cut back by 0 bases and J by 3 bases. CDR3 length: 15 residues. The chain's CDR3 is CASSLGGTGDYEQYF. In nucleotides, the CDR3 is TGTGCCAGCAGCTTGGGCGGGACAGGGGACTACGAGCAGTACTTC.

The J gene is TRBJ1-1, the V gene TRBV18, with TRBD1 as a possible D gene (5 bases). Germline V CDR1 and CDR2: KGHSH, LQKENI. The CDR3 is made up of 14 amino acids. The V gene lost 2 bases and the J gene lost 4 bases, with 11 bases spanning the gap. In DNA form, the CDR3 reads TGTGCCAGCTCACCAGGCCGGGGGGGCACTGAAGCTTTCTTT. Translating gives CASSPGRGGTEAFF.

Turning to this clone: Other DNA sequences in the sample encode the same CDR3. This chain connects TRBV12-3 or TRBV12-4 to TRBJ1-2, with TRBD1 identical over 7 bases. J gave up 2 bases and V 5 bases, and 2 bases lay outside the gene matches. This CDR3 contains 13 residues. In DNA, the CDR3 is TGTGCCAGCAGTCTGGACAGGAACTATGGCTACACCTTC. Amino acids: CASSLDRNYGYTF.

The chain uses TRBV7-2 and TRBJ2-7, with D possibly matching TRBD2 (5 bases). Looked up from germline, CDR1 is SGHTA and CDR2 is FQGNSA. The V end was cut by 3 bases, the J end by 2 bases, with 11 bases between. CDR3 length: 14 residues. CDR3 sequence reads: CASSFSGLTYEQYF. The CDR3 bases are TGTGCCAGCAGCTTCTCGGGGTTGACCTACGAGCAGTACTTC.

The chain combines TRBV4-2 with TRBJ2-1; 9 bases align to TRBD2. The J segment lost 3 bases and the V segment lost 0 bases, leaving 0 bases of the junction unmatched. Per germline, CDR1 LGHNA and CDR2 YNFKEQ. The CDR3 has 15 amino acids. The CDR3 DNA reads TGTGCCAGCAGCCAAGATAGCGGGGGCTACAATGAGCAGTTCTTC. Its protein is CASSQDSGGYNEQFF.

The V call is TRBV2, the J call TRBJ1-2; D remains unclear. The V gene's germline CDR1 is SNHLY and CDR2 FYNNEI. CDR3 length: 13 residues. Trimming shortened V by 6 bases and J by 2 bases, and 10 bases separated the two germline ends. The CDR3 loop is CASRGSRNYGYTF. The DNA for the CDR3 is TGTGCCAGCAGGGGCTCCCGGAACTATGGCTACACCTTC.

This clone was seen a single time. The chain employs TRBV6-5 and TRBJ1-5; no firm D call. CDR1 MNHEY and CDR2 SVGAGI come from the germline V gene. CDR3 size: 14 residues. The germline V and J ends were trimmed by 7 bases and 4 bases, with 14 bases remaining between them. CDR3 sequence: CASTRLERNQPQHF. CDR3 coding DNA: TGTGCCAGCACCCGTCTTGAGCGGAATCAGCCCCAGCATTTT.

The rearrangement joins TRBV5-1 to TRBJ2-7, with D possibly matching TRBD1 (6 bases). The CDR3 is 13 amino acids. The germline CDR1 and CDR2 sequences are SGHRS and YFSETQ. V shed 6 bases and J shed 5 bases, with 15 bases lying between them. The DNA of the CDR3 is TGCGCCAGCAACGATCAGGGGAATAACGAGCAGTACTTC. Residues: CASNDQGNNEQYF.

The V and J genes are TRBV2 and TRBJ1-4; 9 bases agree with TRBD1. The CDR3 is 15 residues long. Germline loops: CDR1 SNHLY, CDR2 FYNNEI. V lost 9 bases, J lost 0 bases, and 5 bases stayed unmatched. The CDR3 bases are TGTGCCAGTAGGACAGGGGATGCAACTAATGAAAAACTGTTTTTT. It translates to CASRTGDATNEKLFF.

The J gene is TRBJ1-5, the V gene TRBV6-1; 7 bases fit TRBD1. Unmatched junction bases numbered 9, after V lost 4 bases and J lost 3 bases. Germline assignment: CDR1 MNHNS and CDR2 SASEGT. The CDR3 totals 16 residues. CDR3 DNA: TGTGCCAGCAGTGCTAACTTGGGACAGCTCAATCAGCCCCAGCATTTT. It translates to CASSANLGQLNQPQHF.

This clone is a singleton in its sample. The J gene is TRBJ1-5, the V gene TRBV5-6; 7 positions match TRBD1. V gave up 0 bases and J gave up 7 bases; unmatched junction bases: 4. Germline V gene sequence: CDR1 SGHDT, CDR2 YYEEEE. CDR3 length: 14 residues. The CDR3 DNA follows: TGTGCCAGCAGCTTGGAGGGGGCTAGCCAGCCCCAGCATTTT. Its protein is CASSLEGASQPQHF.

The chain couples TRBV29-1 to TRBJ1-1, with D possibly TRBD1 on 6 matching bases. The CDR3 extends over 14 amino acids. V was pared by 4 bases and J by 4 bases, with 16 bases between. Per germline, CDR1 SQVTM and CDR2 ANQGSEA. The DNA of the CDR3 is TGCAGCGTTGTATGGCAGGGGAGTCCCACTGAAGCTTTCTTT. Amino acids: CSVVWQGSPTEAFF. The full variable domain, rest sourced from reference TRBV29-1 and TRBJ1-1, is SAVISQKPSRDICQRGTSLTIQCQVDSQVTMMFWYRQQPGQSLTLIATANQGSEATYESGFVIDKFPISRPNLTFSTLTVSNMSPEDSSIYLCSVVWQGSPTEAFFGQGTRLTVV.

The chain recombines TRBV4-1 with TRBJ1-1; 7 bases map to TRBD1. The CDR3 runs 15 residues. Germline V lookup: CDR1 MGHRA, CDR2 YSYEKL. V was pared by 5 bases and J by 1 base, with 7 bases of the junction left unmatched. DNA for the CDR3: TGCGCCAGCAGCAACTTTAACAGGGGGAACACTGAAGCTTTCTTT. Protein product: CASSNFNRGNTEAFF.

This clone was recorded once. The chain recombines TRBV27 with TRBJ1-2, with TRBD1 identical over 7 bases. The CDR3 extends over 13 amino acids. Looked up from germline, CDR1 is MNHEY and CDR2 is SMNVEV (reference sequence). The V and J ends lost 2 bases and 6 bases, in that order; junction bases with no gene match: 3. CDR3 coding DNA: TGTGCCAGCAGTTTACGTGGGACAGATGGCTACACCTTC. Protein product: CASSLRGTDGYTF.

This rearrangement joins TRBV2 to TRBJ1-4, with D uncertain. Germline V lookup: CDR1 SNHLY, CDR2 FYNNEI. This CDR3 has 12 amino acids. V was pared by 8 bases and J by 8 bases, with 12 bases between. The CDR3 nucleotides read TGTGCCAGCCGGGTCCCGGAAGAAAAACTGTTTTTT. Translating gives CASRVPEEKLFF. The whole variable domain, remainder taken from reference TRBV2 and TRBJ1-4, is EPEVTQTPSHQVTQMGQEVILRCVPISNHLYFYWYRQILGQKVEFLVSFYNNEISEKSEIFDDQFSVERPDGSNFTLKIRSTKLEDSAMYFCASRVPEEKLFFGSGTQLSVL.

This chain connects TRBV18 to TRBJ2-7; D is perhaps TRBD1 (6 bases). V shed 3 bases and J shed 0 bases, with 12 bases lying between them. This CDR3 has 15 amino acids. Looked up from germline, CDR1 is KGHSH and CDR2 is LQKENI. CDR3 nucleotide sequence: TGTGCCAGCTCACCGAGGCAGGGGTCCTCCTACGAGCAGTACTTC. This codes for CASSPRQGSSYEQYF.

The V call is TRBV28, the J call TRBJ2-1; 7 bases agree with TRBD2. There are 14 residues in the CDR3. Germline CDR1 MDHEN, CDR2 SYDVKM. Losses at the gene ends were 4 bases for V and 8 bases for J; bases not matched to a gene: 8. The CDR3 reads CASSSPGLSDEQFF. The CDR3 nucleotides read TGTGCCAGCAGTTCACCGGGACTATCGGATGAGCAGTTCTTC.

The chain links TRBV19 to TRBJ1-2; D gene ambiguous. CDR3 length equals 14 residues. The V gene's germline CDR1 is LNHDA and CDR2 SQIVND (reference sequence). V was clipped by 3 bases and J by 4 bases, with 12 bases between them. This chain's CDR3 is CASSMHGQAYGYTF. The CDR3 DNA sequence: TGTGCCAGTAGTATGCACGGCCAGGCCTATGGCTACACCTTC.

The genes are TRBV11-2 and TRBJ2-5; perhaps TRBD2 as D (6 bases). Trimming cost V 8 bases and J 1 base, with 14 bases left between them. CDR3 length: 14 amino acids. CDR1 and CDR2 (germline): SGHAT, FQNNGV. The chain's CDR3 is CASRRAGLQETQYF. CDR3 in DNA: TGTGCCAGCCGGCGGGCGGGACTCCAAGAGACCCAGTACTTC.

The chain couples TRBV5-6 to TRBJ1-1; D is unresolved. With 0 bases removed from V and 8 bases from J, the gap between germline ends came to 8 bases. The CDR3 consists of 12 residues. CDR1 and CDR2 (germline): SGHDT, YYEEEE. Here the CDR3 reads CASSLEGLEAFF. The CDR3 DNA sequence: TGTGCCAGCAGCTTGGAAGGACTCGAAGCTTTCTTT.

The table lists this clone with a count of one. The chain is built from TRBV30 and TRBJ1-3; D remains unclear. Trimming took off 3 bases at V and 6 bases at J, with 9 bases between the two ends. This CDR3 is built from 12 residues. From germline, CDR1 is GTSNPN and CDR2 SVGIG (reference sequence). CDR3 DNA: TGTGCCTGGAGGTACAGTCAAAACACCATATATTTT. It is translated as CAWRYSQNTIYF.

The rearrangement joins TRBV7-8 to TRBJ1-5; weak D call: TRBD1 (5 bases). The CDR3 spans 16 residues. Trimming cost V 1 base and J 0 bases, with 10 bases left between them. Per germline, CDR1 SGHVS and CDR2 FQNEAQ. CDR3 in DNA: TGTGCCAGCAGCTTAGATGGGACTCTTAGCAATCAGCCCCAGCATTTT. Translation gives CASSLDGTLSNQPQHF.

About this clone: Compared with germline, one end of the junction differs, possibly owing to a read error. The CDR3 nucleotides read TGTGCCAGCAGTAACAACCTGAGACTCTCCTTC. Translated, it gives CASSNNLRLSF. The chain couples TRBV6-5 to TRBJ2-7; D is ambiguous. Germline lookup yields CDR1 MNHEY and CDR2 SVGAGI. The CDR3 has 11 residues.

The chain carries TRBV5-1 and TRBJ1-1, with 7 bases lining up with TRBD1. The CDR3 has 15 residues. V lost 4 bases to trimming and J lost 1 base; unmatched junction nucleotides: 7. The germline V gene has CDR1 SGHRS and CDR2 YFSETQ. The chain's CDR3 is CASSASGTANTEAFF. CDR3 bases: TGCGCCAGCAGCGCATCCGGGACAGCGAACACTGAAGCTTTCTTT.

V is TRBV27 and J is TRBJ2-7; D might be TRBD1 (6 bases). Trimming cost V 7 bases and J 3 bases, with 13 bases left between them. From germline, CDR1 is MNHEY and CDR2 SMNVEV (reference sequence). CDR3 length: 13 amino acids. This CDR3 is CASKAGASYEQYF. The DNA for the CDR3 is TGTGCCAGCAAGGCAGGGGCAAGCTACGAGCAGTACTTC.

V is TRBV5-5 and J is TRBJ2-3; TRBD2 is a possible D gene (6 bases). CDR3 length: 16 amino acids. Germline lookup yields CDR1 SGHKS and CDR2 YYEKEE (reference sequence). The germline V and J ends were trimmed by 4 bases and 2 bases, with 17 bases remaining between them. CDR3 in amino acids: CASSPRRERVTDTQYF. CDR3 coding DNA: TGTGCCAGCAGCCCCCGGAGGGAGCGGGTCACAGATACGCAGTATTTT.

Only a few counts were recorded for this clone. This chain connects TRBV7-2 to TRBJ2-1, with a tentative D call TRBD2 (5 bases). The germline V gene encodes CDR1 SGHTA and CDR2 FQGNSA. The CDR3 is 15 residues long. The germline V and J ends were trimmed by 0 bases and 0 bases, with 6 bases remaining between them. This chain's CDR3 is CASSLAGSSYNEQFF. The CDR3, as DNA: TGTGCCAGCAGCTTAGCGGGGAGCTCCTACAATGAGCAGTTCTTC. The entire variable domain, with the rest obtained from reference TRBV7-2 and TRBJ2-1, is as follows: GAGVSQSPSNKVTEKGKDVELRCDPISGHTALYWYRQSLGQGLEFLIYFQGNSAPDKSGLPSDRFSAERTGGSVSTLTIQRTQQEDSAVYLCASSLAGSSYNEQFFGPGTRLTVL.

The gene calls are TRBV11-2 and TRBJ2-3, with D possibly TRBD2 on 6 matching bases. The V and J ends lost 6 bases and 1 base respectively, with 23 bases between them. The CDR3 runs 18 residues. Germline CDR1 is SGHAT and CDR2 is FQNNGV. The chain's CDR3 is CASRGGRGQKPGTDTQYF. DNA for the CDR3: TGTGCCAGCAGGGGGGGACGAGGACAAAAGCCGGGCACAGATACGCAGTATTTT.

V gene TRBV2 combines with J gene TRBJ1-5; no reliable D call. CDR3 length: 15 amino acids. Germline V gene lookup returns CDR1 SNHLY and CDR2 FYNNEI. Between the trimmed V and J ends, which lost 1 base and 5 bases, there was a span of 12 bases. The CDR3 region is CASSEGLNLDQPQHF. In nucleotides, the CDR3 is TGTGCCAGCAGTGAAGGACTAAATCTAGATCAGCCCCAGCATTTT.

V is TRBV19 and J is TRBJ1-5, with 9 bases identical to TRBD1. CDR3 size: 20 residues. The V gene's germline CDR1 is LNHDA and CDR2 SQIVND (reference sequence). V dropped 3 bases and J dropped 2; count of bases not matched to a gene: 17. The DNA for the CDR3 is TGTGCCAGTAGTATCGGACCGGGACAGGGTGAAAGGGGAGGCAATCAGCCCCAGCATTTT. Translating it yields CASSIGPGQGERGGNQPQHF.

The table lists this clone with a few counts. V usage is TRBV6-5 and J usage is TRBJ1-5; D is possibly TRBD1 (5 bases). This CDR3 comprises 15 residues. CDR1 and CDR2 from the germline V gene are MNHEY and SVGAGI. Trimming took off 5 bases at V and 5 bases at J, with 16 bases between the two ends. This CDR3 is CASSPGGRTYQPQHF. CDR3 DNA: TGTGCCAGCAGTCCGGGGGGGAGGACCTATCAGCCCCAGCATTTT.

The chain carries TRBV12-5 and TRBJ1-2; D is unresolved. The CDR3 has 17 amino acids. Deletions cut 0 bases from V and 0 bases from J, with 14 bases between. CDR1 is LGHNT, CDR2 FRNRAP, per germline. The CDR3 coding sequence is TGTGCTAGTGGTTTGGTACTAGGATTGGCAGCTAACTATGGCTACACCTTC. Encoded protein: CASGLVLGLAANYGYTF.